This TCR beta chain was documented in a study of cytomegalovirus exposure and HLA in healthy donors. Study as a whole: An earlier analysis found 117 million unique TCR beta sequences from around 180 million T cells. Of approximately 400 genotyped donors, 81% clustered with self-reported Caucasian donors. General study findings and limits: Productive status was seen about 90% or about 30% of the time for most TCR beta V segments in an earlier analysis. A later analysis found common viral pathogens apparently linked to several of the most significant clusters.

Germline V CDR1 and CDR2: MNHNY, SVGAGI (reference sequence). V trimming: 6 bases; J trimming: 2 bases; junction bases outside the gene matches: 11. This CDR3 is built from 16 residues. The PCR employed 60 Vbeta primers together with 13 Jbeta primers. Profiled with immunoSEQ multiplex PCR; TCRdb holds only in-frame clones, not every one. This sample contains some 72,000 clones. As regards this clone: Its antigen remains unknown.

This sequence joins TRBV6-6 and TRBJ2-3, with 7 bases aligning to TRBD1. The receptor was isolated from a man younger than 40 in good health and CMV-seronegative. Material: PBMCs. CDR3 nucleotides: TGTGCCAGCAGCCCCCGTAGACAGGGAATCACAGATACGCAGTATTTT. It translates to CASSPRRQGITDTQYF.